A single sample gave rise to the 4 T cell receptor beta chains below, sequenced in a study of blood T cell repertoires in COVID-19. Method: immunoSEQ multiplex PCR; TCRdb's copy keeps in-frame clones and lacks some. The sample includes 50,000 to 75,000 clones, over 75% seen only once; the top ten take over 5.5%. The sample comprised peripheral blood. These receptor sequences come from a man aged 55 to 69 with acute or convalescent COVID-19.

This clone has only one observation. The chain combines TRBV30 with TRBJ2-1, with TRBD2 matching 7 bases. The V gene end was trimmed by 6 bases and the J gene end by 1 base; junction bases not matched to a gene: 9. The CDR3 spans 15 residues. CDR1 and CDR2 from the germline V gene are GTSNPN and SVGIG (reference sequence). The CDR3 sequence: CACPYVGGSYNEQFF. Written as DNA, the CDR3 is TGTGCCTGCCCATATGTGGGGGGGTCCTACAATGAGCAGTTCTTC. The full variable domain, with the rest looked up from reference TRBV30 and TRBJ2-1, is SQTIHQWPATLVQPVGSPLSLECTVEGTSNPNLYWYRQAAGRGLQLLFYSVGIGQISSEVPQNLSASRPQDRQFILSSKKLLLSDSGFYLCACPYVGGSYNEQFFGPGTRLTVL.

The chain has TRBV7-8 and TRBJ2-1; D is ambiguous. V lost 1 base and J 6 bases, leaving 16 bases between the germline ends. The CDR3 is 16 residues long. In germline, CDR1 is SGHVS, CDR2 FQNEAQ. CDR3 bases: TGTGCCAGCAGCTTAGGCACTGGGCTGGGCGTCAATGAGCAGTTCTTC. Encoded protein: CASSLGTGLGVNEQFF.

This clone was observed a single time. This chain connects TRBV6-1 to TRBJ2-2, with 12 bases aligning to TRBD2. Germline V gives CDR1 MNHNS, CDR2 SASEGT. The CDR3 length is 16 residues. Unmatched junction bases numbered 4, after V lost 1 base and J lost 7 bases. CDR3 protein: CASSEGLAGVGGELFF. In DNA form, the CDR3 reads TGTGCCAGCAGTGAAGGACTAGCGGGGGTCGGCGGGGAGCTGTTTTTT.

This clone came up once. The rearrangement links TRBV19 to TRBJ1-1; TRBD1 agrees at 7 bases. Looked up from germline, CDR1 is LNHDA and CDR2 is SQIVND (reference sequence). V trimming: 2 bases; J trimming: 6 bases; junction bases outside the gene matches: 3. The CDR3 extends over 13 amino acids. CDR3 nucleotides: TGTGCCAGTAGTATACAGGGGGTTCCTGAAGCTTTCTTT. This sequence encodes CASSIQGVPEAFF. Using reference TRBV19 and TRBJ1-1 for the parts outside the CDR3, the full variable domain is DGGITQSPKYLFRKEGQNVTLSCEQNLNHDAMYWYRQDPGQGLRLIYYSQIVNDFQKGDIAEGYSVSREKKESFPLTVTSAQKNPTAFYLCASSIQGVPEAFFGQGTRLTVV.